Listed below are T cell receptor beta chains from one sample, sequenced in a study of T cells in Graves' hyperthyroidism and ophthalmopathy. Each CDR3 protein is one row after TCRdb ran MiXCR on the multiplex PCR reads. In the table there are some 530,000 distinct CDR3 sequences, about 20% of which are singletons. Sequencing was performed on blood. The receptors derive from a woman in her 70s with Graves' ophthalmopathy. The CDR3 runs from the conserved cysteine through the conserved F or W. D genes are given only for firm matches. Part of the rows lack a size; the others show once, few, many or a class for expanded clones.

d_call	clone_size	v_call	j_call	cdr3_nt	cdr3_aa
TRBD1	many	TRBV30	TRBJ1-2	TGTGCCTGGAGTGAACAGGGGGCGACTGGCTACACCTTC	CAWSEQGATGYTF
TRBD2	many	TRBV6-2/TRBV6-3	TRBJ2-7	TGTGCCAGCAGTCTAGCGGGAGTAGGTTACGAGCAGTACTTC	CASSLAGVGYEQYF
TRBD2	.	TRBV2	TRBJ2-5	TGTGCCAGCAGGGAGACTAGCGGGAGCGCAGAGACCCAGTACTTC	CASRETSGSAETQYF
.	.	TRBV5-4	TRBJ2-3	TGTGCCAGCAGGACTAGTCGGCTGCCAGATACGCAGTATTTT	CASRTSRLPDTQYF
.	many	TRBV9	TRBJ2-3	TGTGCCAGCAGCCCCGATTCCACAGATACGCAGTATTTT	CASSPDSTDTQYF
.	once	TRBV11-2	TRBJ1-5	TGCGCCAGCCAACTTTCCTGGGAAGGTGATCAGCCCCAGCATTTT	CASQLSWEGDQPQHF
.	.	TRBV3-1	TRBJ2-5	TGTGCCAGCAGCGAAGACGGTTTGCTAGCCGCTCAAGAGACCCAGTACTTC	CASSEDGLLAAQETQYF
.	many	TRBV6-2/TRBV6-3	TRBJ1-1	TGTGCCAGCAGTTCGGACACATTGAACACTGAAGCTTTCTTT	CASSSDTLNTEAFF
TRBD1	few	TRBV29-1	TRBJ1-2	TGCAGCGTTGGGAAACCGGGACAGGGGCAGGGCGGCTACACCTTC	CSVGKPGQGQGGYTF
.	.	TRBV5-8	TRBJ1-5	TGTGCCAGCATCCCTACAGATAGCAATCAGCCCCAGCATTTT	CASIPTDSNQPQHF
.	few	TRBV7-2	TRBJ1-2	TGTGCCAGCAGCTTAGCTGGGGTCGGCTATGGCTACACCTTC	CASSLAGVGYGYTF
TRBD2	many	TRBV11-1	TRBJ2-1	TGTGCCAGCAGCTTAAATAGCGGGAGGGGCAATGAGCAGTTCTTC	CASSLNSGRGNEQFF
.	many	TRBV7-2	TRBJ2-7	TGTGCCAGCAGCTTAGATGTGCAGGGGCGGAAGCAGTACTTC	CASSLDVQGRKQYF
TRBD1	many	TRBV6-6	TRBJ2-7	TGTGCCAGCAGTTACGCGAACAGGGGCGAGCAGTACTTC	CASSYANRGEQYF
.	few	TRBV19	TRBJ1-2	TGTGCCAGTAGTACTCGTGGACAGTCTAACTATGGCTACACCTTC	CASSTRGQSNYGYTF
TRBD1	few	TRBV19	TRBJ1-1	TGTGCCAGTAGTACGGGACAGATCCAGAACACTGAAGCTTTCTTT	CASSTGQIQNTEAFF
.	.	TRBV4-3	TRBJ1-5	TGCGCCAGCAGCCAAGAAGGGAGGGGCTATAGCAATCAGCCCCAGCATTTT	CASSQEGRGYSNQPQHF
.	.	TRBV7-6	TRBJ2-1	TGTGCCAGCAGCTCCCGCCTAGACAATGAGCAGTTCTTC	CASSSRLDNEQFF
TRBD2	.	TRBV29-1	TRBJ2-5	TGCAGCGCGCGGGAGTTTGAGACCCAGTACTTC	CSAREFETQYF
TRBD2	many	TRBV7-9	TRBJ2-3	TGTGCCAGCAGTTTAGCGGGAGGGACAGATACGCAGTATTTT	CASSLAGGTDTQYF
.	many	TRBV5-1	TRBJ2-7	TGTGCCAGCAGCCCCGGGACGGTATACGAGCAGTACTTC	CASSPGTVYEQYF
.	many	TRBV28	TRBJ1-5	TGTGCCAGCAGTTTGACAGTACGAGGAAGTCAGCCCCAGCATTTT	CASSLTVRGSQPQHF
.	.	TRBV5-1	TRBJ2-2	TGCGCCAGCAGCTTGGAGATCACCGGGGAGCTGTTTTTT	CASSLEITGELFF
TRBD1	.	TRBV25-1	TRBJ1-2	TGTGCCAGCAGTGATTTGGCAGGGGGCTACGGCGGCTACACCTTC	CASSDLAGGYGGYTF
TRBD1	many	TRBV7-2	TRBJ1-5	TGTGCCAGCAGCTTAGGTGGGACAGCAAATCAGCCCCAGCATTTT	CASSLGGTANQPQHF
.	few	TRBV5-4	TRBJ2-7	TGTGCCAGCAGCCCACCAGGAGGGGTGTACGAGCAGTACTTC	CASSPPGGVYEQYF
TRBD1	few	TRBV10-3	TRBJ2-7	TGTGCCATCAGAGGGACAGGGTATGAGGAGCAGTACTTC	CAIRGTGYEEQYF
TRBD2	many	TRBV7-2	TRBJ2-1	TGTGCCAGCGGTTCGCGGCTAGCGGGAATCGATGAGCAGTTCTTC	CASGSRLAGIDEQFF
.	few	TRBV7-9	TRBJ1-6	TGTGCCAGCAGCTTAGACCAGGGGAGTTCACCCCTCCACTTT	CASSLDQGSSPLHF